This entry lists 2 T cell receptor beta chains sequenced from one sample in a study of circulating CD8 cells and anti-PD-1 response in melanoma. Sorting of live CD3+CD8+TCRalphabeta+ cells by PD-1 and/or TIGIT gave four subsets. Using around 14 ng of total RNA, TCR libraries were made with the QIAseq Immune Repertoire TCR panel. One entry per CDR3 protein results from TCRdb running MiXCR on the reads. The table shows hundreds of distinct CDR3 sequences, with under 5.5% occurring only once. Sequenced here: CD8+ T cells from PBMCs, sampled at baseline or after one month of anti-PD-1 therapy (not recorded which). The receptors here all came from a human donor with melanoma.

This clonotype is termed medium-sized (0.01 to 0.1%). The chain recombines TRBV9 with TRBJ1-6; 7 bases are a match to TRBD1. The germline CDR1 and CDR2 sequences are SGDLS and YYNGEE. J lost 7 bases, V lost 3 bases, and 4 bases had no gene match. This CDR3 comprises 14 residues. The CDR3 loop is CASSGDSPNSPLHF. CDR3 bases: TGTGCCAGCAGCGGGGACAGTCCCAATTCACCCCTCCACTTT. Full variable domain (rest looked up from reference TRBV9 and TRBJ1-6): DSGVTQTPKHLITATGQRVTLRCSPRSGDLSVYWYQQSLDQGLQFLIQYYNGEERAKGNILERFSAQQFPDLHSELNLSSLELGDSALYFCASSGDSPNSPLHFGNGTRLTVT.

In regard to this clonotype: This CDR3 is missing its conserved last phenylalanine or tryptophan, likely due to a read error. The V and J genes are TRBV7-9 and TRBJ2-7; the D gene could be TRBD1 or TRBD2 (6 bases each). CDR1 is SEHNR and CDR2 is FQNEAQ in the germline V gene (reference sequence). Between the trimmed V and J ends, which lost 6 bases and 0 bases, there was a span of 18 bases. This CDR3 is built from 16 residues. Written as DNA, the CDR3 is TGTGCCAGCAGGCCGAAGGGGGGCAACGGCTCCTACGAGCAGTACTCC. It is translated as CASRPKGGNGSYEQYS.